This passage covers 25 T cell receptor beta chains from one sample sequenced in a study of blood T cell repertoires in COVID-19. The data were produced by immunoSEQ multiplex PCR, yet TCRdb's version contains in-frame clones alone and is incomplete. The sample lists roughly 150,000 clones, more than 85% occurring once. Sample: peripheral blood. The receptors were sampled from an elderly woman with COVID-19, enrolled during active disease.

The J gene is TRBJ2-3, the V gene TRBV5-1; TRBD2 matches 7 bases. This CDR3 comprises 16 residues. With V trimmed by 7 bases and J by 2 bases, 13 bases remained unmatched. Germline V gene sequence: CDR1 SGHRS, CDR2 YFSETQ. The CDR3 DNA follows: TGCGCCAGCCGCCTATCCGCTAGCGGCTACACAGATACGCAGTATTTT. Residues: CASRLSASGYTDTQYF.

The chain has TRBV7-2 and TRBJ1-2, with D hard to call. V was shortened by 0 bases and J by 4 bases, with 6 bases between the two germline ends. The CDR3 totals 13 residues. Per the germline V gene, CDR1 is SGHTA and CDR2 is FQGNSA. CDR3: CASSLAGSYGYTF. CDR3 sequence (DNA): TGTGCCAGCAGCTTAGCCGGGAGCTATGGCTACACCTTC.

This clone was found a few times. The chain has TRBV6-2 or TRBV6-3 and TRBJ2-2, with D possibly matching TRBD1 (5 bases). The V and J ends lost 5 bases and 6 bases respectively, with 13 bases between them. The germline V gene has CDR1 MNHEY and CDR2 SVGEGT. There are 14 residues in the CDR3. The CDR3: CASSLDTLAGELFF. Written as DNA, the CDR3 is TGTGCCAGCAGTCTGGACACTCTCGCCGGGGAGCTGTTTTTT.

The J gene is TRBJ2-5, the V gene TRBV5-1; D is ambiguous. V shed 4 bases and J shed 0 bases, with 7 bases lying between them. The CDR3 covers 13 residues. Looked up from germline, CDR1 is SGHRS and CDR2 is YFSETQ. CDR3 protein: CASSVVNQETQYF. In DNA, the CDR3 is TGCGCCAGCAGCGTTGTAAACCAAGAGACCCAGTACTTC.

The genes are TRBV11-1 and TRBJ1-2, with TRBD1 identical over 7 bases. The V gene end was trimmed by 5 bases and the J gene end by 6 bases; junction bases not matched to a gene: 15. This CDR3 is built from 16 residues. Germline V lookup: CDR1 SGHAT, CDR2 FQDESV (reference sequence). In nucleotides, the CDR3 is TGTGCCAGCAGCCCCCGGGACAGATTCGACGGGGATGGCTACACCTTC. Translated: CASSPRDRFDGDGYTF.

V and J are TRBV7-2 and TRBJ2-1; 8 nucleotides match TRBD1. The CDR3 length is 15 residues. With 4 bases clipped from V and 7 bases from J, the junction kept 9 bases outside the gene matches. Germline V gives CDR1 SGHTA, CDR2 FQGNSA. CDR3 sequence reads: CASSSGQGRGNEQFF. CDR3 coding DNA: TGTGCCAGCAGCTCTGGACAGGGTCGGGGAAATGAGCAGTTCTTC.

The CDR3 region is CASSPPLLAGVRNEQFF. The CDR3 DNA follows: TGTGCCAGCAGCCCGCCCCTCCTAGCGGGAGTTCGGAATGAGCAGTTCTTC. The chain recombines TRBV7-9 with TRBJ2-1, with TRBD2 matching 10 bases. Trimming took 5 bases from V and 7 from J; bases not matched to a gene: 14. The germline V gene encodes CDR1 SEHNR and CDR2 FQNEAQ (reference sequence). CDR3 length equals 17 residues.

This chain links TRBV28 with TRBJ1-1, with 8 bases matching TRBD1. V was clipped by 5 bases and J by 6 bases; unmatched bases: 5. Germline loops: CDR1 MDHEN, CDR2 SYDVKM. This CDR3 is 13 amino acids long. Here the CDR3 reads CASSTGGRSEAFF. Written as DNA, the CDR3 is TGTGCCAGCAGTACAGGGGGACGATCTGAAGCTTTCTTT.

V usage is TRBV6-6 and J usage is TRBJ2-5; 7 nucleotides match TRBD2. The V gene end was trimmed by 2 bases and the J gene end by 4 bases; junction bases not matched to a gene: 7. CDR1 and CDR2 from the germline V gene are MNHNY and SVGAGI (reference sequence). The CDR3 loop spans 15 amino acids. In DNA, the CDR3 is TGTGCCAGCAGTTACGGTGATGGCGGGAGAGAGACCCAGTACTTC. The encoded protein is CASSYGDGGRETQYF.

The V gene is TRBV14, the J gene TRBJ1-1; 8 bases are a match to TRBD1. Unmatched junction bases numbered 11, after V lost 4 bases and J lost 1 base. Germline V gene lookup returns CDR1 SGHDN and CDR2 FVKESK. This CDR3 is built from 17 residues. Here the CDR3 reads CASSPTGAPRPNTEAFF. As DNA, the CDR3 is TGTGCCAGCAGCCCGACAGGGGCTCCTAGACCGAACACTGAAGCTTTCTTT.

The chain is built from TRBV18 and TRBJ2-1, with a weak D call TRBD1 (6 bases). The CDR3 runs 15 residues. V lost 2 bases and J lost 9, with 17 bases in between. Per the germline V gene, CDR1 is KGHSH and CDR2 is LQKENI. The CDR3 nucleotides read TGTGCCAGCTCACCAGCACTACAGGGCAATAGTGAGCAGTTCTTC. Protein product: CASSPALQGNSEQFF. Variable domain in full (rest from reference TRBV18 and TRBJ2-1): NAGVMQNPRHLVRRRGQEARLRCSPMKGHSHVYWYRQLPEEGLKFMVYLQKENIIDESGMPKERFSAEFPKEGPSILRIQQVVRGDSAAYFCASSPALQGNSEQFFGPGTRLTVL.

This clone was seen once. V and J are TRBV5-1 and TRBJ2-7, with 12 nucleotides matching TRBD2. The V and J ends lost 4 bases and 4 bases, in that order; junction bases with no gene match: 6. This CDR3 has 15 residues. Germline V gene sequence: CDR1 SGHRS, CDR2 YFSETQ. CDR3 coding DNA: TGCGCCAGCAGCCTGACTAGCGGGAGTCTGTACGAGCAGTACTTC. It specifies CASSLTSGSLYEQYF.

J is TRBJ2-1 and V is TRBV4-2; 7 bases map to TRBD2. The CDR3 totals 15 residues. V was pared by 0 bases and J by 5 bases, with 4 bases of the junction left unmatched. The germline gives CDR1 LGHNA, CDR2 YNFKEQ. This CDR3 is CASSQDLLANNEQFF. CDR3 sequence (DNA): TGTGCCAGCAGCCAAGATCTACTAGCGAACAATGAGCAGTTCTTC.

The chain employs TRBV6-2 or TRBV6-3 and TRBJ2-1, with a possible D match to TRBD2 (6 bases). V was clipped by 0 bases and J by 6 bases, with 18 bases between them. This CDR3 has 17 amino acids. CDR1 and CDR2 (germline): MNHEY, SVGEGT. DNA of the CDR3: TGTGCCAGCAGTTACTCGTCTTTCGGGAGTTATAGCAATGAGCAGTTCTTC. Translating gives CASSYSSFGSYSNEQFF.

On this clone itself: The junction departs from germline at one end; a sequencing error may be responsible. The chain joins TRBV5-1 to TRBJ1-2; D may be TRBD1 (5 bases). In germline, CDR1 is SGHRS, CDR2 YFSETQ. This CDR3 has 15 amino acids. The CDR3 DNA sequence: TGCGCCAGCAGATTGGAGACAGCAGCTAACTATGGCTACACCTTC. Protein: CASRLETAANYGYTF.

The chain has TRBV7-2 and TRBJ2-1, with TRBD2 identical over 9 bases. V lost 10 bases, J lost 4 bases, and 8 bases stayed unmatched. The CDR3 runs 14 residues. The germline V gene encodes CDR1 SGHTA and CDR2 FQGNSA. CDR3 coding DNA: TGTGCCACCCAGAGACTAGCGGTTTACAATGAGCAGTTCTTC. Encoded protein: CATQRLAVYNEQFF.

The chain has TRBV3-1 (or the pseudogene TRBV3-2) and TRBJ1-6, with 7 bases that match TRBD1. From germline, CDR1 is LGHDT and CDR2 YNNKEL (reference sequence). V shed 1 base, J shed 10 bases, and the junction held 4 bases outside the gene matches. The CDR3 loop spans 14 amino acids. This chain's CDR3 is CASSQGQGASPLHF. The CDR3 nucleotides read TGTGCCAGCAGCCAAGGACAGGGAGCCTCACCCCTCCACTTT.

The chain couples TRBV10-2 to TRBJ1-3, with TRBD1 matching 8 bases. In germline, CDR1 is WSHSY, CDR2 SAAADI. The CDR3 is 15 amino acids. The trim removed 3 bases at V and 0 bases at J, leaving 1 base unmatched. The DNA of the CDR3 is TGCGCCAGCAGTGAAACAGGGGGCTCTGGAAACACCATATATTTT. Translating it yields CASSETGGSGNTIYF.

The chain carries TRBV3-1 (or the pseudogene TRBV3-2) and TRBJ2-7; D possibly corresponds to TRBD1 (6 bases). The length of the CDR3 is 14 residues. V was trimmed by 1 base and J by 7 bases, leaving 14 bases between them. CDR1 is LGHDT and CDR2 is YNNKEL in the germline V gene (reference sequence). CDR3 residues: CASSQASGVGEQYF. The DNA for the CDR3 is TGTGCCAGCAGCCAAGCGTCAGGGGTGGGGGAGCAGTACTTC.

The rearrangement joins TRBV4-3 to TRBJ1-2; unclear D gene. The CDR3 totals 16 residues. Germline V gene data show CDR1 as LGHNA and CDR2 as YSLEER. V lost 0 bases and J lost 4, with 15 bases in between. The CDR3 DNA reads TGCGCCAGCAGCCAAGATCGGATGACTCGGAGCTATGGCTACACCTTC. Amino acids: CASSQDRMTRSYGYTF.

The chain joins TRBV28 to TRBJ2-1; 9 bases are a match to TRBD2. Germline lookup yields CDR1 MDHEN and CDR2 SYDVKM. J lost 6 bases, V lost 6 bases, and 15 bases had no gene match. The CDR3 contains 17 residues. This chain's CDR3 is CASSSGGASGIINEQFF. CDR3 bases: TGTGCCAGCAGCTCGGGGGGAGCTAGCGGGATAATCAATGAGCAGTTCTTC.

The chain is built from TRBV2 and TRBJ1-1, with D possibly TRBD1 on 5 matching bases. The V gene lost 4 bases and the J gene lost 5 bases, with 14 bases spanning the gap. The germline V gene has CDR1 SNHLY and CDR2 FYNNEI. CDR3 size: 14 residues. The CDR3 sequence is CASSAQDLRTEAFF. CDR3 bases: TGTGCCAGCAGTGCACAGGATTTAAGAACTGAAGCTTTCTTT.

The chain joins TRBV9 to TRBJ2-1, with 12 bases lining up with TRBD2. Germline V gene data show CDR1 as SGDLS and CDR2 as YYNGEE. This CDR3 region has 15 residues. V dropped 3 bases and J dropped 7; count of bases not matched to a gene: 5. CDR3 in amino acids: CASSAGTSGWNEQFF. Here the CDR3 DNA reads TGTGCCAGCAGCGCGGGGACTAGCGGGTGGAATGAGCAGTTCTTC.

As DNA, the CDR3 is TGTGCCAGCACCTTCGCGACAGGGGCTGAAGCTTTCTTT. Its protein is CASTFATGAEAFF. The V call is TRBV11-2, the J call TRBJ1-1; TRBD1 matches 8 bases. The V and J ends lost 7 bases and 6 bases, in that order; junction bases with no gene match: 7. Looked up from germline, CDR1 is SGHAT and CDR2 is FQNNGV. The CDR3 totals 13 residues.

This chain connects TRBV5-6 to TRBJ1-4, with 7 bases matching TRBD1. CDR3 length: 15 amino acids. The V and J ends lost 2 bases and 3 bases, in that order; junction bases with no gene match: 4. The V gene's germline CDR1 is SGHDT and CDR2 YYEEEE. This CDR3 is CASSFGGTANEKLFF. DNA of the CDR3: TGTGCCAGCAGCTTTGGGGGGACAGCTAATGAAAAACTGTTTTTT.